Listed here are 3 T cell receptor beta chains from one sample, sequenced in a study of early T cells in non-severe SARS-CoV-2 infection (dated by TCRdb to 2020 to 2022). The library was prepared using 5' RACE. Reads for this sample came from a NextSeq 500. Using fastp trimming at Q25 and MiXCR clonotype assembly, TCRdb reanalyzed the public sequencing data and kept in-frame beta chains. Every CDR3 protein is listed once, alongside the most common genes and DNA of its rows. The sample includes tens of thousands of distinct CDR3 sequences, with roughly a tenth observed a single time. The top ten clones comprise about 4.4% of the sample. The sequencing input was whole blood. The receptors derive from an adult who was a healthcare worker with PCR-confirmed SARS-CoV-2 infection or an uninfected control (not recorded which).

This clonotype appeared many times. The chain combines TRBV29-1 with TRBJ2-7; D may match TRBD1 or TRBD2 (5 bases each). V was cut by 7 bases and J by 2 bases, with 15 bases left in between. The CDR3 runs to 13 residues. Germline V gene lookup returns CDR1 SQVTM and CDR2 ANQGSEA. In DNA, the CDR3 is TGCAGCGCACTCCGGGACGCAACCTACGAGCAGTACTTC. It translates to CSALRDATYEQYF.

This clonotype was recorded at least ten times. This chain links TRBV7-6 with TRBJ2-7; D ambiguous. Per the germline V gene, CDR1 is SGHVS and CDR2 is FNYEAQ. The ends were cut back, 5 bases at V and 4 bases at J, with 12 bases in the middle. The CDR3 contains 13 residues. The CDR3 coding sequence is TGTGCCAGCAGCCGAGGCATGTATTACGAGCAGTACTTC. Translated: CASSRGMYYEQYF.

The CDR3, as DNA: TGTGCCAGCAGCGCCCAGGGACTAGCGGGAGATGTGAGGGGCACAGATACGCAGTATTTT. As protein: CASSAQGLAGDVRGTDTQYF. V and J are TRBV9 and TRBJ2-3; 14 positions agree with TRBD2. The junction had 13 bases not matched to a gene; V was cut back by 3 bases and J by 1 base. This CDR3 spans 20 amino acids. Germline V gives CDR1 SGDLS, CDR2 YYNGEE.